The present T cell receptor beta chain was sequenced within a study of spatial heterogeneity in lung cancer. Study summary: Sequenced follow-up PBMC samples came a median of around 2 years after resection, where available. A unique TCR and UMI combination showed up more than ten times in raw reads, on average. Sequence detection consistently recorded a greater number of beta-chain than alpha-chain sequences.

Trimming cost V 9 bases and J 1 base, with 10 bases left between them. The CDR3 totals 13 residues. Per the germline V gene, CDR1 is ENHRY and CDR2 is SYGVKD. Time point given: blood at routine non-recurrence follow-up after resection. No cell sorting; template was whole RNA from tumor, lung tissue or PBMC. TCRdb re-analysed the 5' RACE reads in MiXCR, keeping a single row per CDR3 protein. The repertoire holds tens of thousands of distinct CDR3 sequences, with approximately 8% as singletons. This clonotype showed up many times. The sample was PBMCs, taken at follow-up. This chain links TRBV10-3 with TRBJ1-5; D not resolved. The TCR comes from a male donor with early-stage non-small cell lung cancer. CDR3 sequence reads: CAIGSASNQPQHF. The DNA of the CDR3 is TGTGCCATAGGGTCAGCAAGCAATCAGCCCCAGCATTTT.